These T cell receptor beta chains were read from a single sample in a study of tumor-infiltrating lymphocytes in primary liver carcinoma. MiXCR was run by TCRdb on the multiplex PCR reads, yielding one entry per CDR3 protein. This sample carries hundreds of thousands of distinct CDR3 sequences, around 50% of them seen once, and the ten largest clones take 15% to 20%. Sequenced input: peripheral blood. The source of these receptors is a woman aged 30 to 39 with primary liver carcinoma and hepatitis B virus infection. The CDR3 runs from the conserved cysteine through the conserved F or W. Each record gives: D gene, J gene, clone size, V gene, CDR3 DNA, CDR3 protein. D genes are given only for firm matches. Size is stated for part of the rows, as once, few or many counts, or as a class when the clone is expanded.

TRBD1 TRBJ2-6 - TRBV5-4 TGTGCCACCCCAGACAGGGTTTCCTCTGGGGCCAACGTCCTGACTTTC CATPDRVSSGANVLTF
TRBD2 TRBJ2-1 - TRBV14 TGTGCCAGCAGCCAAATCGGGACTAGCGGGAGTAAGGACAATGAGCAGTTCTTC CASSQIGTSGSKDNEQFF
TRBD1 TRBJ1-5 - TRBV6-1 TGTACCAGCAGGACGGAGTACAGTTCGGACAGGGGGCTTAGTCAGCCCCAGCACTTT CTSRTEYSSDRGLSQPQHF
- TRBJ2-2 - TRBV4-2 TGTGCCAGCGGAAAGACGGACACCGGGGAGCTGTTTTTC CASGKTDTGELFF
TRBD1 TRBJ2-1 many TRBV11-2 TGTGCCAGCAGCTTAGGGGATCGGGACAGCGAGGAGCAGTTCTTC CASSLGDRDSEEQFF
- TRBJ2-7 - TRBV7-9 TGTGCCAGCGGGTTTCATTATGGACAGAGTATCTACGAGCAGTACTTC CASGFHYGQSIYEQYF
TRBD1 TRBJ2-7 - TRBV6-1 TGTGCCAGCAGGATGGGACAGCGGACCTACGAGCAGTACTTC CASRMGQRTYEQYF
- TRBJ2-7 - TRBV21-1 TGTGCCAGAAGAGCGGAGCCGGCCTCCTACGAGCAGTACTTC CARRAEPASYEQYF
TRBD1 TRBJ1-1 - TRBV6-5 TGTGCCAGCAGTTCTTCCCGGGACAGGGGGATTTATACTGAAGCTTTCTTT CASSSSRDRGIYTEAFF
- TRBJ2-1 - TRBV5-6 TGTGCCAGCAGCTTGACGGGACATGGCTCCTACAATGAGCATTTCTTC CASSLTGHGSYNEHFF
TRBD1 TRBJ2-4 few TRBV12-3/TRBV12-4 TGTGCCAGCAGTTTACAGGGGGCCCCCACCATTCAGTACTTC CASSLQGAPTIQYF
- TRBJ2-7 many TRBV6-6 TGTGCCAGCAGCCCCGGGGCCTACGAGCAGTACTTC CASSPGAYEQYF
- TRBJ2-1 few TRBV5-1 TGCGCCAGCAGCGAAAGGGCTGGGCATGAGCAGTTCTTC CASSERAGHEQFF
- TRBJ1-4 once TRBV4-3 TGTGCCAGCAACCAAGAGTGGTCCAGGAGCCAGGGTGAAAAACTGTTTTTT CASNQEWSRSQGEKLFF
- TRBJ2-5 - TRBV6-5 TGTGCCGGAGTCCAGGCAGGGGAAGAGACCGAGTACTTC CAGVQAGEETEYF
- TRBJ2-1 many TRBV29-1 TGCAGCGTTCTAGAGGGAGGTGTAAGGGACAATGAGCAGTTCTTC CSVLEGGVRDNEQFF
TRBD2 TRBJ2-5 - TRBV6-2/TRBV6-3 TGTGCCAGCAGTTCGTTACTAGCGGGAGGGGGAGAGACCCAGTACTTC CASSSLLAGGGETQYF
TRBD2 TRBJ2-3 - TRBV6-5 TGTGCCAGCTCGCGAGGACTAGCGGGCACAGATACGCAGTATTTT CASSRGLAGTDTQYF
- TRBJ2-7 - TRBV29-1 TGCAGCGTTGAAGAGGGTGGGGTCCCCTACGGGCAGTACTTC CSVEEGGVPYGQYF
- TRBJ1-6 - TRBV2 TGTGCCAGCAAGGCCACATATAATTCACCCCTCCACTTT CASKATYNSPLHF
TRBD2 TRBJ2-1 - TRBV24-1 TGTGCCACCAGTGAGGTGAGCGGGAGGAGCGACAATGAGCAGTTCTTC CATSEVSGRSDNEQFF
- TRBJ2-6 many TRBV6-2/TRBV6-3 TGTGCCAGCAGCCAGACGTTCAGCCGCTCGGGGGCCAACGTCCTGACTTTC CASSQTFSRSGANVLTF
- TRBJ1-5 - TRBV28 TGTGCCAGCAGTTTCCTTGGGACCTCGAGTAATCAGCCCCAGCATTTT CASSFLGTSSNQPQHF